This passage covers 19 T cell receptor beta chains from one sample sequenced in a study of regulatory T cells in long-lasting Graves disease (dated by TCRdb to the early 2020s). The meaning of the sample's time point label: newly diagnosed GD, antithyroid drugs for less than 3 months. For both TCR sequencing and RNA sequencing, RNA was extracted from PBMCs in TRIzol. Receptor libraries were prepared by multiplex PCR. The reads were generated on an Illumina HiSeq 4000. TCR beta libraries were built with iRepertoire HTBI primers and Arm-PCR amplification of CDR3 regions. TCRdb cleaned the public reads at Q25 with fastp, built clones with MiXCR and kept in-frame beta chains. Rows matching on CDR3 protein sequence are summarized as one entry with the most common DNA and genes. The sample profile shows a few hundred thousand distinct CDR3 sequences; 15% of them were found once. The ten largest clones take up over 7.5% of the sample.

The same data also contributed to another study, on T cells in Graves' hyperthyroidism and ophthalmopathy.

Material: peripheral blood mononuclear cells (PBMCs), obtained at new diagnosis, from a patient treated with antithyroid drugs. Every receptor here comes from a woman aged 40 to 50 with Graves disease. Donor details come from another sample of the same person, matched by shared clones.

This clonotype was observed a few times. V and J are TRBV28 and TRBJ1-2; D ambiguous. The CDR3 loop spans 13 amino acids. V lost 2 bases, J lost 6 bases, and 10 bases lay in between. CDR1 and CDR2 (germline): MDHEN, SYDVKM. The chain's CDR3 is CASSLARQNGYTF. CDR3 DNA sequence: TGTGCCAGCAGTTTAGCCAGACAAAATGGCTACACCTTC.

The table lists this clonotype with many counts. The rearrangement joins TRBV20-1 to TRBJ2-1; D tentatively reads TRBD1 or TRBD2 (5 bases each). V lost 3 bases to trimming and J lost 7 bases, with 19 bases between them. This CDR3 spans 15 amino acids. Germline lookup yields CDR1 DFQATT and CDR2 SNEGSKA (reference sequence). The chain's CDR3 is CSARNRDLWENEQFF. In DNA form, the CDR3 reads TGCAGTGCTAGGAACCGGGACCTCTGGGAGAATGAGCAGTTCTTC.

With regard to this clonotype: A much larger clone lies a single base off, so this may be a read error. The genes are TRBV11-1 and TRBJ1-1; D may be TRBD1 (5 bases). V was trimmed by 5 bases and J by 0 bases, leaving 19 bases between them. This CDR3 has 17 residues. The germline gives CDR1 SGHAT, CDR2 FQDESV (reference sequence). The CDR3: CASSLATWEGMNTEAFF. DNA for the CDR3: TGTGCCAGCAGCCTCGCCACGTGGGAGGGGATGAACACTGAAGCTTTCTTT.

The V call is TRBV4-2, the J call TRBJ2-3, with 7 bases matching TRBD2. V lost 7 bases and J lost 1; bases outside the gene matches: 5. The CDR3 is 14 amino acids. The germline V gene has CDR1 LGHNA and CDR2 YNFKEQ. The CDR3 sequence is CASKRGSGTDTQYF. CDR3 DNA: TGTGCCAGCAAGCGGGGATCTGGCACAGATACGCAGTATTTT.

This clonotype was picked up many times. The CDR3 sequence: CASSIRGPLSGNTIYF. The DNA for the CDR3 is TGTGCCAGCAGTATCAGGGGACCTCTCTCTGGAAACACCATATATTTT. The chain links TRBV27 to TRBJ1-3; a weak D match, TRBD1 (6 bases). Germline CDR1 and CDR2: MNHEY and SMNVEV (reference sequence). The CDR3 spans 16 residues. The V gene lost 5 bases and the J gene lost 0 bases, with 14 bases spanning the gap.

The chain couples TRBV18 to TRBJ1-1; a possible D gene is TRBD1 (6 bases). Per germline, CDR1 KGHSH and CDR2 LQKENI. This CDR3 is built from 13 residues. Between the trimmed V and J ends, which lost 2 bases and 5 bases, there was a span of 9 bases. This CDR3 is CASSPSQGTEAFF. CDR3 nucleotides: TGTGCCAGCTCACCAAGTCAGGGGACTGAAGCTTTCTTT.

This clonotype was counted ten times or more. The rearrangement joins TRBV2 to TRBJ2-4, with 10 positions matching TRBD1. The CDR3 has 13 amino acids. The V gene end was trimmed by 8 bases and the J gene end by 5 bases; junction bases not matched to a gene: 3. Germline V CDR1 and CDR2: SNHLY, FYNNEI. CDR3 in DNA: TGTGCCAGCGGCGGGACAGGGGAAAACATTCAGTACTTC. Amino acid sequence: CASGGTGENIQYF. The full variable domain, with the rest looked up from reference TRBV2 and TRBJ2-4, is EPEVTQTPSHQVTQMGQEVILRCVPISNHLYFYWYRQILGQKVEFLVSFYNNEISEKSEIFDDQFSVERPDGSNFTLKIRSTKLEDSAMYFCASGGTGENIQYFGAGTRLSVL.

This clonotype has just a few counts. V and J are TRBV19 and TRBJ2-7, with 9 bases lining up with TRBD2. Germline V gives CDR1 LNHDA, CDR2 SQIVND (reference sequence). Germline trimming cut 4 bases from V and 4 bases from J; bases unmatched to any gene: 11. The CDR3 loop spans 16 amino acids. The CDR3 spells CASSNGGLAQGYEQYF. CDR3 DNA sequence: TGTGCCAGTAGTAATGGGGGACTAGCCCAGGGGTACGAGCAGTACTTC.

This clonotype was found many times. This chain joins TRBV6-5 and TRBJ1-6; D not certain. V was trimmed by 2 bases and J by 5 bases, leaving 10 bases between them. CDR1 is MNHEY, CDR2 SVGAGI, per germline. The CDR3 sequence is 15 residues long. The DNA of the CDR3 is TGTGCCAGCAGTTACGTGGCAGATAATAATTCACCCCTCCACTTT. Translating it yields CASSYVADNNSPLHF.

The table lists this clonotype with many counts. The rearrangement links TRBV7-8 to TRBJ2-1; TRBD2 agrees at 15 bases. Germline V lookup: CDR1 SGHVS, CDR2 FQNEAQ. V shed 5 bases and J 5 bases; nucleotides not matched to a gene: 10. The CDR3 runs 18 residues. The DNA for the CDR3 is TGTGCCAGCAGCCCCGGACTAGCGGGAGGGCCTCGCGACAATGAGCAGTTCTTC. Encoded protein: CASSPGLAGGPRDNEQFF.

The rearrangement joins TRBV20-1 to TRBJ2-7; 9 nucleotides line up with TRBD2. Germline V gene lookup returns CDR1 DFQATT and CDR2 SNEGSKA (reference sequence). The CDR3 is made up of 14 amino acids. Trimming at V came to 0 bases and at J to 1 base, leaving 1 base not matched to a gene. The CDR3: CSARETSGSYEQYF. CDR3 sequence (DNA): TGCAGTGCTAGAGAGACTAGCGGATCCTACGAGCAGTACTTC.

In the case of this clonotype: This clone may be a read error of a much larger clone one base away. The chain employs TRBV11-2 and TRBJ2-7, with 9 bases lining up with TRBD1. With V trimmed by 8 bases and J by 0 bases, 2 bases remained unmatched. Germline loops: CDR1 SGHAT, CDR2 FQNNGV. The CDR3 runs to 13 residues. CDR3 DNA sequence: TGTGCCAGCGGGGACAGGGTCTCCTACGAGCAGTACTTC. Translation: CASGDRVSYEQYF.

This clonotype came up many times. DNA of the CDR3: TGTGCCAGCAGCCCCTTCTCCTCCTGGGAGGTGAACTACGAGCAGTACTTC. Translation gives CASSPFSSWEVNYEQYF. The chain combines TRBV7-9 with TRBJ2-7, with D perhaps TRBD2 (6 bases). V lost 5 bases and J 3 bases, leaving 23 bases between the germline ends. This CDR3 contains 17 residues. Germline values: CDR1 SEHNR, CDR2 FQNEAQ (reference sequence).

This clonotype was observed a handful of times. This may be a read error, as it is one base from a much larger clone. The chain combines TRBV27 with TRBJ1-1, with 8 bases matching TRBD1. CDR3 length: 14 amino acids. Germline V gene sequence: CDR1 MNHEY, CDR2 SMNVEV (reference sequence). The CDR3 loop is CASSRTGMNAEAFF. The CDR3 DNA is TGTGCCAGCAGTCGGACAGGGATGAACGCTGAAGCTTTCTTT.

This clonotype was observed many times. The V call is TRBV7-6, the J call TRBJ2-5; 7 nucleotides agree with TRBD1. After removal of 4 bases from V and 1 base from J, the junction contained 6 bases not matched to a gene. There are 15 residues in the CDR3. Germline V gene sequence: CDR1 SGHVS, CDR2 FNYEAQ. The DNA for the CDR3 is TGTGCCAGCAGCTCGACCGGGACAGCCCAAGAGACCCAGTACTTC. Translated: CASSSTGTAQETQYF.

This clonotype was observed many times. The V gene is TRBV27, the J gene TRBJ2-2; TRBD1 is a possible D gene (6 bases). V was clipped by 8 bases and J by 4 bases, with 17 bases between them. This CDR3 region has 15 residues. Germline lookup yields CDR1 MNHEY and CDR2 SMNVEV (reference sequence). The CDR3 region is CASHRDGQTTGELFF. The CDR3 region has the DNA TGTGCCAGCCATCGCGACGGACAGACCACCGGGGAGCTGTTTTTT.

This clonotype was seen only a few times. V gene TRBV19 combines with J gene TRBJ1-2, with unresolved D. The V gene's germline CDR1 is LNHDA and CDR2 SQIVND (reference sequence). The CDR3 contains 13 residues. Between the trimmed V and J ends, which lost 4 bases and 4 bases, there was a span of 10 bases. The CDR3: CASSTGLSYGYTF. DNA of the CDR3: TGTGCCAGTAGTACCGGTCTAAGCTATGGCTACACCTTC.

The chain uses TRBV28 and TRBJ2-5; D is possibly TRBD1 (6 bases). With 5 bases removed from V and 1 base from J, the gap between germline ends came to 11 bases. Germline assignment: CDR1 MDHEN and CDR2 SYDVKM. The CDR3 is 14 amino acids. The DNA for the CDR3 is TGTGCCAGCAGTGTAACAGGGAGCCAAGAGACCCAGTACTTC. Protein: CASSVTGSQETQYF.

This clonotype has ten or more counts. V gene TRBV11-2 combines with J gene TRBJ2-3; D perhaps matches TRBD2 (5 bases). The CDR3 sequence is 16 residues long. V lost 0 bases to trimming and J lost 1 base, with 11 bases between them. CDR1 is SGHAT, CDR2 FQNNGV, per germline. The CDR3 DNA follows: TGTGCCAGCAGCTTAGATATCGGGATTGGCACAGATACGCAGTATTTT. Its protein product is CASSLDIGIGTDTQYF.